These 20 T cell receptor beta chains were all obtained from the same sample, sequenced in a study of blood T cell repertoires in COVID-19. Profiling relied on immunoSEQ multiplex PCR, and the TCRdb table lists in-frame clones only, not all of them. The repertoire has approximately 320,000 clones, about nine tenths of them found once; the top ten carry around 8.9%. Sequenced material: PBMCs or T cells enriched from blood (not recorded which). These TCRs come from a young woman who had recovered from COVID-19.

This chain uses TRBV2 with TRBJ2-1, with D tentatively TRBD2 (5 bases). Trimming stripped 6 bases from V and 7 bases from J, with 16 bases between. CDR3 length: 14 residues. CDR1 and CDR2 from the germline V gene are SNHLY and FYNNEI. CDR3 coding DNA: TGTGCCAGCAGAAACCCTAGGCGGAGGAATGAGCAGTTCTTC. This codes for CASRNPRRRNEQFF.

This clone was counted a few times. The V gene is TRBV6-5, the J gene TRBJ1-6; possibly TRBD1 for D (5 bases). Germline assignment: CDR1 MNHEY and CDR2 SVGAGI. V lost 0 bases, J lost 11 bases, and 14 bases lay in between. The CDR3 consists of 15 residues. The CDR3 bases are TGTGCCAGCAGTTACTCGACCGCCGGGGGGACACCCCTCCACTTT. Translating it yields CASSYSTAGGTPLHF.

V is TRBV11-2 and J is TRBJ2-7; 13 bases are shared with TRBD2. Germline CDR1 reads SGHAT; CDR2 reads FQNNGV. The CDR3 length is 15 residues. V shed 5 bases and J 4 bases; nucleotides not matched to a gene: 5. CDR3 sequence: CASSPTSGRNYEQYF. The CDR3 nucleotides read TGTGCCAGCAGCCCGACTAGCGGGAGGAATTACGAGCAGTACTTC.

The V and J genes are TRBV28 and TRBJ2-1, with D perhaps TRBD2 (5 bases). Per the germline V gene, CDR1 is MDHEN and CDR2 is SYDVKM. Trimming removed 6 bases from V and 3 bases from J, with 15 bases in between. The CDR3 contains 15 residues. The CDR3 DNA reads as TGTGCCAGCAGCGTTCTCCGACGGGACTACAATGAGCAGTTCTTC. It is translated as CASSVLRRDYNEQFF. The variable domain in full, with the rest retrieved from reference TRBV28 and TRBJ2-1, is DVKVTQSSRYLVKRTGEKVFLECVQDMDHENMFWYRQDPGLGLRLIYFSYDVKMKEKGDIPEGYSVSREKKERFSLILESASTNQTSMYLCASSVLRRDYNEQFFGPGTRLTVL.

The rearrangement uses TRBV11-3 and TRBJ2-1, with 9 bases aligning to TRBD2. The germline V gene encodes CDR1 SGHNT and CDR2 YENEEA. The CDR3 has 17 amino acids. Unmatched junction bases numbered 10, after V lost 5 bases and J lost 2 bases. The CDR3 bases are TGTGCCAGCAGCCAATTAGCGGGAGCGACAACCTACAATGAGCAGTTCTTC. Amino acid sequence: CASSQLAGATTYNEQFF. Combining the CDR3 with reference TRBV11-3 and TRBJ2-1 gives the whole variable domain EAGVVQSPRYKIIEKKQPVAFWCNPISGHNTLYWYLQNLGQGPELLIRYENEEAVDDSQLPKDRFSAERLKGVDSTLKIQPAELGDSAVYLCASSQLAGATTYNEQFFGPGTRLTVL.

The genes are TRBV21-1 and TRBJ2-7; TRBD2 was called by the table and not checked on the DNA. TRBV21-1 is tagged as a pseudogene. This CDR3 contains 18 residues. As DNA, the CDR3 is TGTGCCAGCAGCAGACGACTAGCGGGAGGCCAGGGACGCTACGAGCAGTACTTC. Translation gives CASSRRLAGGQGRYEQYF.

The V gene is TRBV2, the J gene TRBJ2-3; the D gene is possibly TRBD1 (7 bases). In germline, CDR1 is SNHLY, CDR2 FYNNEI. Trimming stripped 6 bases from V and 0 bases from J, with 13 bases between. CDR3 length equals 15 residues. CDR3 residues: CASSGGQTSTDTQYF. Here the CDR3 DNA reads TGTGCCAGCAGCGGGGGACAGACTAGCACAGATACGCAGTATTTT.

V usage is TRBV15 and J usage is TRBJ2-7; 7 bases are shared with TRBD2. Germline loops: CDR1 LNHNV, CDR2 YYDKDF (reference sequence). The CDR3 consists of 15 residues. The trim removed 1 base at V and 5 bases at J, leaving 8 bases unmatched. The CDR3 DNA is TGTGCCACCAGCAGAGCTACGGCGGGGGTGAACGAGCAGTACTTC. This translates into CATSRATAGVNEQYF. The full variable domain, completed using reference TRBV15 and TRBJ2-7, is DAMVIQNPRYQVTQFGKPVTLSCSQTLNHNVMYWYQQKSSQAPKLLFHYYDKDFNNEADTPDNFQSRRPNTSFCFLDIRSPGLGDTAMYLCATSRATAGVNEQYFGPGTRLTVT.

The V and J genes are TRBV19 and TRBJ2-7, with 10 bases aligning to TRBD1. This CDR3 has 15 residues. Trimming took 5 bases from V and 3 from J; bases not matched to a gene: 7. Per germline, CDR1 LNHDA and CDR2 SQIVND (reference sequence). The CDR3 sequence is CASSDVRDRGYEQYF. Here the CDR3 DNA reads TGTGCCAGTAGTGACGTCCGGGACAGGGGCTACGAGCAGTACTTC.

V is TRBV6-5 and J is TRBJ2-5; 7 bases line up with TRBD2. The CDR3 is 13 amino acids. Trimming cost V 2 bases and J 3 bases; bases outside gene matches: 0. Germline assignment: CDR1 MNHEY and CDR2 SVGAGI. This CDR3 reads CASSYSGEETQYF. Here the CDR3 DNA reads TGTGCCAGCAGTTACAGCGGGGAAGAGACCCAGTACTTC.

The chain joins TRBV28 to TRBJ1-2; 8 bases are a match to TRBD1. There are 15 residues in the CDR3. V trimming: 7 bases; J trimming: 4 bases; junction bases outside the gene matches: 11. Germline assignment: CDR1 MDHEN and CDR2 SYDVKM. Here the CDR3 DNA reads TGTGCCAGCATGGGCTTACACAGGGGGATCTATGGCTACACCTTC. This translates into CASMGLHRGIYGYTF.

This chain links TRBV15 with TRBJ2-1; the match to TRBD2 covers 9 bases. CDR1 LNHNV and CDR2 YYDKDF come from the germline V gene (reference sequence). The trim removed 3 bases at V and 6 bases at J, leaving 3 bases unmatched. CDR3 size: 14 residues. Here the CDR3 DNA reads TGTGCCACCAGCAGTCCAGCGGGAGGCAATGAGCAGTTCTTC. As protein: CATSSPAGGNEQFF.

The J gene is TRBJ1-2, the V gene TRBV4-2, with D unclear. CDR3 length equals 13 residues. The germline V gene encodes CDR1 LGHNA and CDR2 YNFKEQ. Trimming cost V 0 bases and J 11 bases, with 13 bases left between them. Here the CDR3 DNA reads TGTGCCAGCAGCCAAGACGACCGGAGGCCATACACCTTC. Protein sequence: CASSQDDRRPYTF.

The chain has TRBV7-8 and TRBJ2-7; tentative D call: TRBD1 (6 bases). Germline V CDR1 and CDR2: SGHVS, FQNEAQ. CDR3 length: 13 amino acids. The V end was cut by 6 bases, the J end by 5 bases, with 14 bases between. The DNA of the CDR3 is TGTGCCAGCAGTATACAGGGTTTGGACGAGCAGTACTTC. Protein sequence: CASSIQGLDEQYF.

The sample holds a few counts of this clone. The CDR3 loop reads CASRIKGAYGYTF. CDR3 coding DNA: TGTGCCAGCAGAATCAAAGGGGCGTATGGCTACACCTTC. The chain recombines TRBV5-4 with TRBJ1-2, with a tentative D call TRBD1 (5 bases). Trimming cost V 5 bases and J 5 bases, with 13 bases left between them. Germline V gene data show CDR1 as SGHNT and CDR2 as YYREEE (reference sequence). This CDR3 contains 13 residues.

This chain uses TRBV24-1 with TRBJ2-5; 7 bases agree with TRBD1. Germline values: CDR1 KGHDR, CDR2 SFDVKD. The CDR3 length is 15 residues. The V gene end was trimmed by 5 bases and the J gene end by 2 bases; junction bases not matched to a gene: 7. DNA for the CDR3: TGTGCCACCAGTGCCACGACAGGGCCGCAAGAGACCCAGTACTTC. Translating it yields CATSATTGPQETQYF.

This clone was found once. CDR3 sequence reads: CASSHLAAANEQFF. DNA of the CDR3: TGTGCCAGCAGCCACCTAGCGGCTGCCAATGAGCAGTTCTTC. This sequence joins TRBV3-1 (or the pseudogene TRBV3-2) and TRBJ2-1; 7 bases line up with TRBD2. This CDR3 spans 14 amino acids. The junction had 5 bases not matched to a gene; V was cut back by 3 bases and J by 6 bases. CDR1 is LGHDT and CDR2 is YNNKEL in the germline V gene (reference sequence).

The chain recombines TRBV5-4 with TRBJ1-2; the match to TRBD1 covers 8 bases. The CDR3 loop spans 17 amino acids. Germline-derived CDR1 and CDR2 are SGHNT and YYREEE (reference sequence). V shed 4 bases, J shed 5 bases, and the junction held 16 bases outside the gene matches. CDR3 sequence: CASSPSGTGAAPYGYTF. The CDR3 nucleotides are TGTGCCAGCAGCCCTTCAGGGACAGGCGCTGCCCCTTATGGCTACACCTTC. Full variable domain (rest looked up from reference TRBV5-4 and TRBJ1-2): ETGVTQSPTHLIKTRGQQVTLRCSSQSGHNTVSWYQQALGQGPQFIFQYYREEENGRGNFPPRFSGLQFPNYSSELNVNALELDDSALYLCASSPSGTGAAPYGYTFGSGTRLTVV.

This clone was detected once. V and J are TRBV6-2 or TRBV6-3 and TRBJ1-5, with 9 bases lining up with TRBD1. V dropped 4 bases and J dropped 4; count of bases not matched to a gene: 5. The CDR3 spans 15 residues. The germline V gene encodes CDR1 MNHEY and CDR2 SVGEGT. The CDR3 DNA is TGTGCCAGCAGTTTGAGGACAGGGGAGAATCAGCCCCAGCATTTT. This translates into CASSLRTGENQPQHF.

This rearrangement joins TRBV28 to TRBJ1-1, with D possibly TRBD1 on 5 matching bases. The V end was cut by 4 bases, the J end by 0 bases, with 9 bases between. Germline V CDR1 and CDR2: MDHEN, SYDVKM. The CDR3 contains 14 residues. The CDR3 DNA is TGTGCCAGCAGTTCGCCAGGGCTGAACACTGAAGCTTTCTTT. Its protein product is CASSSPGLNTEAFF. Full variable domain (remainder filled in from reference TRBV28 and TRBJ1-1): DVKVTQSSRYLVKRTGEKVFLECVQDMDHENMFWYRQDPGLGLRLIYFSYDVKMKEKGDIPEGYSVSREKKERFSLILESASTNQTSMYLCASSSPGLNTEAFFGQGTRLTVV.